This is a list of T cell receptor beta chains from one sample in a study of blood T cell repertoires in COVID-19. Produced via immunoSEQ multiplex PCR; TCRdb's table is partial and in-frame only. This table holds approximately 200,000 clones, around 90% found once. Sequencing used PBMCs or T cells enriched from blood (not recorded which). These receptors were collected from a woman under 40 who had recovered from COVID-19. CDR3s include the opening cysteine and the closing phenylalanine or tryptophan. The D gene is left open where the match is weak. Clone size is not always given. Where it is, it says once, few, many or a class for expanded clones.

TRBV6-5	-	TRBD2	TRBJ2-1	TGTGCCAGCAGTTACCCGGGGGGCAATGAGCAGTTCTTC	CASSYPGGNEQFF
TRBV7-6	-	-	TRBJ2-1	TGTGCCAGCAGCTTATCGCCTAGCGTCGGGGATGAGCAGTTCTTC	CASSLSPSVGDEQFF
TRBV7-9	once	TRBD1	TRBJ1-3	TGTGCCAGCTGCACAGGGGCTGGAAACACCATATATTTT	CASCTGAGNTIYF
TRBV11-3	-	TRBD1	TRBJ1-2	TGTGCCAGCAGCCCAGGGGGGAACTATGGCTACACCTTC	CASSPGGNYGYTF
TRBV13	-	-	TRBJ1-6	TGTGCCAGCAGCTTAGGTTGGGACAATAATTCACCCCTCCACTTT	CASSLGWDNNSPLHF
TRBV9	once	-	TRBJ2-2	TGTGCCAGCAGCGAGGGGCCGCCAGCGGGGGAGCTGTTTTTT	CASSEGPPAGELFF
TRBV4-1	once	TRBD2	TRBJ2-7	TGCGCCAGCAGCCCCCGTGGGGATCGTAGCGGGGGGCTCGAAGAGCAGTACTTC	CASSPRGDRSGGLEEQYF
TRBV7-2	few	-	TRBJ1-4	TGTGCCAGCAGCTTAGCGGGAGGTTGGGTTGAAAAACTGTTTTTT	CASSLAGGWVEKLFF
TRBV11-2	-	TRBD2	TRBJ2-5	TGTGCCAGCAGCAATCCTACTAGCGGACCGTACCAAGAGACCCAGTACTTC	CASSNPTSGPYQETQYF
TRBV4-3	-	-	TRBJ1-6	TGCGCCAGCAGCCAAGTCAGGGGATCCTCACCCCTCCACTTT	CASSQVRGSSPLHF
TRBV12-3/TRBV12-4	-	-	TRBJ1-1	TGTGCCAGCAGTTCCAGGGGCGGCACTGAAGCTTTCTTT	CASSSRGGTEAFF
TRBV19	-	-	TRBJ1-4	TGTGCCACCCGGGGGGGCGCGGGCACTAATGAAAAACTGTTTTTT	CATRGGAGTNEKLFF
TRBV29-1	-	-	TRBJ1-1	TGCAGCGTTGAAGCTTCGAACACTGAAGCTTTCTTT	CSVEASNTEAFF
TRBV4-2	-	-	TRBJ2-6	TGTGCCAGCAGCCTCATTCGGGCGGGCTCTGGGGCCAACGTCCTGACTTTC	CASSLIRAGSGANVLTF
TRBV5-4	few	TRBD1	TRBJ1-2	TGTGCCAGCAGCCTTCCGGGACAGGGGGGCTATGGCTACACCTTC	CASSLPGQGGYGYTF
TRBV11-2	-	-	TRBJ1-5	TGTGCCAGCAGCTCCGACAGGAATAATCAGCCCCAGCATTTT	CASSSDRNNQPQHF
TRBV4-2	-	TRBD1	TRBJ1-6	TGTGCCAGCAGCCAAGATCCGGGACAGGGAGGTTCACCCCTCCACTTT	CASSQDPGQGGSPLHF
TRBV21-1	few	-	TRBJ2-3	TGTGCCAGCAGCTCCTCGGACAGGGGGGATACGCAGTATTTT	CASSSSDRGDTQYF
TRBV15	-	-	TRBJ1-4	TGTGCCACCAGCAGAGATCCCCCGGGATCTAATGAAAAACTGTTTTTT	CATSRDPPGSNEKLFF
TRBV4-3	-	TRBD1	TRBJ2-7	TGCGCCAGCAGCCAAGAATGGGGACAGGGGTACGAGCAGTACTTC	CASSQEWGQGYEQYF
TRBV7-9	-	-	TRBJ2-2	TGTGCCAGCAGCTCACACCCCTCGGGGACTCACAACCCGACCGGGGAGCTGTTTTTT	CASSSHPSGTHNPTGELFF
TRBV4-2	-	-	TRBJ1-2	TGTGCCAGCAGCCCCCCGACAGGAAACTATGGCTACACCTTC	CASSPPTGNYGYTF
TRBV29-1	once	-	TRBJ2-3	TGCAGCGTTGATCCTAGTGATACGCAGTATTTT	CSVDPSDTQYF
TRBV5-4	few	TRBD1	TRBJ1-4	TGTGCCAGCAGCTCGAGGGACAGCCTTAATGAAAAACTGTTTTTT	CASSSRDSLNEKLFF
TRBV12-3/TRBV12-4	few	-	TRBJ2-1	TGTGCCAGCAGCCTGGAGAGAGGTGAGCAGTTCTTC	CASSLERGEQFF
TRBV2	-	TRBD1	TRBJ1-4	TGTGCCAGCACGTTGGACAGGGTAGGGACTAATGAAAAACTGTTTTTT	CASTLDRVGTNEKLFF
TRBV14	once	-	TRBJ1-2	TGTGCCAGCAGTCCGACGGTCAGGCGCAACCCCGCTAACTATGGCTACACCTTC	CASSPTVRRNPANYGYTF
TRBV30	-	-	TRBJ1-1	TGTGCCTGGAGCCAGAGGGACACTGAAGCTTTCTTT	CAWSQRDTEAFF
TRBV27	-	-	TRBJ1-6	TGTGCCAGCAGTTTGTGGGGCAACCATTCACCCCTCCACTTT	CASSLWGNHSPLHF
TRBV15	-	-	TRBJ1-4	TGTGCCACCAGCAGGCAGCGCAATGAAAAACTGTTTTTT	CATSRQRNEKLFF
TRBV4-2	-	TRBD1	TRBJ2-1	TGTGCCAGCAGCCAAGGGACAGGCGCGACCTACAATGAGCAGTTCTTC	CASSQGTGATYNEQFF
TRBV2	-	-	TRBJ2-7	TGTGCCAGCAGCAACCAGGGGCTCTACGAGCAGTACTTC	CASSNQGLYEQYF
TRBV7-2	few	TRBD1	TRBJ1-3	TGTGCCAGCAGCTTTAACAGGGGTCCCATCTCTGGAAACACCATATATTTT	CASSFNRGPISGNTIYF
TRBV6-6	-	TRBD1	TRBJ1-1	TGTGCCAGCATCCGGGGGACAGCTAACACTGAAGCTTTCTTT	CASIRGTANTEAFF
TRBV7-3	few	-	TRBJ1-1	TGTGCCAGCAGCCTAGGAGGGGAGAGTGAAGCTTTCTTT	CASSLGGESEAFF
TRBV5-1	-	TRBD1	TRBJ2-1	TGCGCCAGCAGCTTGGCCCGGGACAGGGCCAATGAGCAGTTCTTC	CASSLARDRANEQFF